This TCR beta chain originates from a study of T-cell reconstitution after alpha-beta-depleted transplantation in children. CDR1 and CDR2 (germline): SGHKS, YYEKEE (reference sequence). CDR3 length: 14 amino acids. Trimming removed 2 bases from V and 3 bases from J, with 11 bases in between. Ten or more counts support this clonotype. Molecular barcoding with unique molecular identifiers was used for the TCRbeta library. TCRdb itself ran the PCR reads through MiXCR, one entry per CDR3 protein. Of under 300,000 distinct CDR3 sequences in the sample, 9.7% were seen once. The TCR comes from a human donor who donated a stem cell graft to a child with SCID. The rearrangement links TRBV5-5 to TRBJ1-1; D remains unclear. The source was PBMCs from the stem cell graft donor, collected from the stem cell graft. CDR3 residues: CASSFDRGHTEAFF. CDR3 bases: TGTGCCAGCAGCTTTGATCGCGGTCACACTGAAGCTTTCTTT.